This TCR beta chain was recorded in a study of T cell responses to AZD1222 COVID-19 vaccine listed by TCRdb under 2021. Turning to the overall study: A total of under 250 trial participants underwent TCR sequencing, of whom 207 had received two doses of AZD1222 and roughly 26 had received two doses of the MenACWY control vaccine. Trial participants were enrolled by age into 18-55, 56-69 and 70-plus year subgroups, with approximately 160, 26 and 62 TCR-sequenced participants respectively.

What the authors observed across the whole study: Because no samples from the day 14 peak response were available, repertoires could be characterized only after the peak T cell response. Nearly half of unique spike-specific TCRs reportedly recognized epitopes outside regions mutated in the B.1.351 and B.1.1.7 variants. Conclusions about previously exposed vaccinees were limited because only a handful of AZD1222 recipients were SARS-CoV-2 seropositive at baseline. Vaccine-associated CD4 TCRs spanned the whole spike protein, with dominant responses in regions 160-218 and 743-854. After two AZD1222 doses, both the breadth and the depth of spike-specific TCRs were significantly higher than at day 0 and than in MenACWY recipients. In the small 56-69-year group, the increase in depth fell short of significance, most likely because of low power. Participants were mostly white British, with more females than males. The authors suggested clonal diversity may have been underestimated.

The CDR3 regions of human TCRbeta chains were analyzed by immunosequencing. Concerning the study's data processing: TCRs in the repertoires were matched against a reference library of SARS-CoV-2-specific TCRs that had been generated with the MIRA antigen-specificity platform. Breadth meant the fraction of unique TCRs that were SARS-CoV-2-associated, whereas depth meant the fraction of total T cells that were SARS-CoV-2-associated. Each spike-specific TCR was assigned to its reactive spike region and to a CD4 or CD8 class using the MIRA data. Log10-transformed breadth and depth values were compared by one-way ANOVA with Sidak's multiple comparisons tests. As stored in TCRdb, this immuneACCESS dataset retains in-frame rearrangements with V and J assigned. A fraction of the clones does not appear; measured against another copy, unresolved V genes explain less than half of the discrepancy, and the remainder lacks a known reason. That table is the source of V, J and clone size, and D and trimming were worked out from the DNA. The sample table lists some 120,000 clones, approximately 90% of them with a count of one. The ten largest clones add up to 2.5% to 3.5% of the sample.

The time point label, as the study defines it: about 28 days (+/-7) after the second vaccine dose. AZD1222 recipients whose second dose came at about 4 weeks and those whose second dose came at about 12 weeks were combined into one group, since spike-specific TCR depth and breadth did not differ between the two schedules. Vaccinee samples were obtained from the UK trials COV001 and COV002, which included a single-blind randomized controlled phase 2/3 trial of AZD1222 (ChAdOx1 nCoV-19) in healthy adults. Trial participant PBMC samples were collected at day 0 and day 28 after the second dose for TCRbeta chain sequencing. About this clone: The antigen it binds to is not known. Qualities for individual bases were not recorded, and no much larger clone is one base off.

The CDR3 goes from the cysteine to the phenylalanine over 13 residues. CDR3 DNA is the only sequence kept; it has 39 bases, read in frame from the first base. CDR1 is given as SGHTA and CDR2 as FQGNSA, both from the germline V gene. Trimming leaves V shorter by 5 bases and J shorter by 7 bases, with the junction holding 4 bases beyond the gene matches. The chain was built from TRBV7-2 and TRBJ2-2; 7 of the junction bases match TRBD1. The sample consisted of peripheral blood, taken 28 days after the second AZD1222 dose. The TCR comes from an adult who received the AZD1222 COVID-19 vaccine. The nucleotides are TGTGCCAGCAGCCCGCGACAGGGCGGGGAGCTGTTTTTT. Translation gives CASSPRQGGELFF.